This section outlines one T cell receptor (beta chain) sequence together with its context. What it binds is unknown. One entry per CDR3 protein, called by TCRdb with MiXCR from the RT-PCR reads. The sample holds about half a million distinct CDR3 sequences, roughly 23% seen once. The data were taken from a study of response to subunit inactivated influenza vaccine. The study's findings and limits: The authors offered the suggestion that each seasonal influenza vaccination recruits few new T cells.

V was pared by 7 bases and J by 4 bases, with 12 bases between. Germline V gene sequence: CDR1 SGDLS, CDR2 YYNGEE. This CDR3 region has 13 residues. The chain links TRBV9 to TRBJ1-5, with D possibly matching TRBD1 (6 bases). The clonotype comes from a man between 45 and 60 years old who received an inactivated influenza vaccine. The sequencing here drew on CD4+ T cells sorted from PBMCs, taken 4 to 6 days after vaccination. Here the CDR3 DNA reads TGTGCCAGCGGACAGAGTGAAAATCAGCCCCAGCATTTT. Translating it yields CASGQSENQPQHF.